The 18 T cell receptor beta chains below all came from one sample that was sequenced in a study of radiotherapy plus CTLA-4 blockade in lung cancer. The repertoire was sequenced with immunoSEQ multiplex PCR; TCRdb's copy has only in-frame clones and lacks some. Here the sample spans about 98,000 clones, about 86% being singletons. The starting material was peripheral blood, obtained from a patient treated with radiotherapy plus ipilimumab. The receptors come from a human donor with non-small cell lung cancer that progressed on radiotherapy plus ipilimumab.

This sequence joins TRBV15 and TRBJ2-7; D perhaps matches TRBD1 (5 bases). Germline V gene data show CDR1 as LNHNV and CDR2 as YYDKDF (reference sequence). V was trimmed by 0 bases and J by 4 bases, leaving 10 bases between them. The CDR3 has 14 amino acids. The CDR3 sequence is CATSRDRAGYEQYF. The CDR3 coding sequence is TGTGCCACCAGCAGAGATAGGGCAGGGTACGAGCAGTACTTC. Looking up the rest from reference TRBV15 and TRBJ2-7 gives the full variable domain: DAMVIQNPRYQVTQFGKPVTLSCSQTLNHNVMYWYQQKSSQAPKLLFHYYDKDFNNEADTPDNFQSRRPNTSFCFLDIRSPGLGDTAMYLCATSRDRAGYEQYFGPGTRLTVT.

The chain recombines TRBV19 with TRBJ1-4, with D hard to call. The V gene lost 7 bases and the J gene lost 0 bases, with 15 bases spanning the gap. This CDR3 comprises 16 residues. Per the germline V gene, CDR1 is LNHDA and CDR2 is SQIVND (reference sequence). CDR3 region: CASNPSRIATNEKLFF. CDR3 bases: TGTGCCAGTAACCCTTCAAGGATTGCAACTAATGAAAAACTGTTTTTT.

This chain connects TRBV5-1 to TRBJ2-7; tentative D call: TRBD1 (5 bases). The germline V gene has CDR1 SGHRS and CDR2 YFSETQ. The germline V and J ends were trimmed by 4 bases and 0 bases, with 14 bases remaining between them. The CDR3 runs to 15 residues. The CDR3 here is CASSHDSRFSYEQYF. The CDR3 DNA sequence: TGCGCCAGCAGCCACGACAGCCGTTTCTCCTACGAGCAGTACTTC.

The sample holds one count of this clone. The chain employs TRBV18 and TRBJ2-3, with D possibly matching TRBD1 (6 bases). The CDR3 extends over 15 amino acids. The V end was cut by 6 bases, the J end by 0 bases, with 13 bases between. Germline V CDR1 and CDR2: KGHSH, LQKENI. CDR3 bases: TGTGCCAGCTCCCGTGACAGGACTAGCACAGATACGCAGTATTTT. It translates to CASSRDRTSTDTQYF.

V is TRBV7-3 and J is TRBJ1-2, with TRBD1 matching over 7 bases. The CDR3 totals 14 residues. J gave up 7 bases and V 5 bases, and 10 bases lay outside the gene matches. Germline loops: CDR1 SGHTA, CDR2 FQGTGA. CDR3 amino acids: CASSPDRAGGGYTF. CDR3 bases: TGTGCCAGCAGCCCCGACAGGGCGGGAGGTGGCTACACCTTC.

This clone was seen only once. The chain carries TRBV29-1 and TRBJ1-2; D not resolved. Trimming pared 4 bases from V and 4 bases from J, leaving 19 bases between. This CDR3 spans 15 amino acids. CDR1 is SQVTM and CDR2 is ANQGSEA in the germline V gene. The CDR3 bases are TGCAGCGTTGGGGCCCCTCGAGGAATGATCTATGGCTACACCTTC. It specifies CSVGAPRGMIYGYTF.

CDR3 amino acids: CASSLVRQETQYF. In nucleotides, the CDR3 is TGTGCCAGCAGCTTAGTTAGGCAAGAGACCCAGTACTTC. The chain employs TRBV11-2 and TRBJ2-5; D is unresolved. The CDR3 contains 13 residues. CDR1 is SGHAT, CDR2 FQNNGV, per germline. V was pared by 1 base and J by 2 bases, with 5 bases between. Variable domain in full (rest from reference TRBV11-2 and TRBJ2-5): EAGVAQSPRYKIIEKRQSVAFWCNPISGHATLYWYQQILGQGPKLLIQFQNNGVVDDSQLPKDRFSAERLKGVDSTLKIQPAKLEDSAVYLCASSLVRQETQYFGPGTRLLVL.

The chain combines TRBV28 with TRBJ2-7; D ambiguous. Trimming removed 6 bases at V and 0 bases at J, with 12 bases between. The germline V gene has CDR1 MDHEN and CDR2 SYDVKM. This CDR3 has 14 amino acids. The CDR3 DNA sequence: TGTGCCAGCAGGCGGCAAGCGAGCTCCTACGAGCAGTACTTC. Translating it yields CASRRQASSYEQYF. The complete variable domain, with remaining parts taken from reference TRBV28 and TRBJ2-7, reads DVKVTQSSRYLVKRTGEKVFLECVQDMDHENMFWYRQDPGLGLRLIYFSYDVKMKEKGDIPEGYSVSREKKERFSLILESASTNQTSMYLCASRRQASSYEQYFGPGTRLTVT.

This chain joins TRBV4-1 and TRBJ1-1; D is perhaps TRBD1 (6 bases). The CDR3 loop spans 14 amino acids. The ends were cut back, 3 bases at V and 10 bases at J, with 18 bases in the middle. Germline lookup yields CDR1 MGHRA and CDR2 YSYEKL. The CDR3 DNA follows: TGCGCCAGCAGCCAGAGGTCAGGGGACCTTGGAGCTTTCTTT. Translation gives CASSQRSGDLGAFF.

V and J are TRBV11-3 and TRBJ2-3; TRBD2 agrees at 7 bases. After removal of 1 base from V and 2 bases from J, the junction contained 3 bases not matched to a gene. Germline loops: CDR1 SGHNT, CDR2 YENEEA. The CDR3 is 15 residues long. The CDR3 coding sequence is TGTGCCAGCAGCTTAGGGGAGCGGGACACAGATACGCAGTATTTT. Translation gives CASSLGERDTDTQYF.

CDR3 in amino acids: CASSLGQENTEAFF. The DNA of the CDR3 is TGTGCCAGCAGCTTGGGGCAGGAGAACACTGAAGCTTTCTTT. The V gene is TRBV7-9, the J gene TRBJ1-1; D possibly corresponds to TRBD1 (5 bases). Looked up from germline, CDR1 is SEHNR and CDR2 is FQNEAQ (reference sequence). V lost 3 bases and J 1 base, leaving 9 bases between the germline ends. The CDR3 totals 14 residues.

The gene calls are TRBV2 and TRBJ1-5; 8 bases line up with TRBD1. The CDR3 extends over 15 amino acids. Germline CDR1 and CDR2: SNHLY and FYNNEI. Trimming removed 6 bases from V and 3 bases from J; junction bases left unmatched: 7. DNA of the CDR3: TGTGCCAGCAGCCCCGGACAGGGAATCAATCAGCCCCAGCATTTT. Protein product: CASSPGQGINQPQHF. Based on the CDR3 plus reference TRBV2 and TRBJ1-5, the full variable domain is EPEVTQTPSHQVTQMGQEVILRCVPISNHLYFYWYRQILGQKVEFLVSFYNNEISEKSEIFDDQFSVERPDGSNFTLKIRSTKLEDSAMYFCASSPGQGINQPQHFGDGTRLSIL.

The chain recombines TRBV2 with TRBJ1-5; tentatively, D is TRBD1 (5 bases). In germline, CDR1 is SNHLY, CDR2 FYNNEI. V shed 1 base and J shed 5 bases, with 12 bases lying between them. CDR3 length: 15 residues. This CDR3 is CASSEGWGTDQPQHF. As DNA, the CDR3 is TGTGCCAGCAGTGAAGGGTGGGGCACAGATCAGCCCCAGCATTTT.

The V and J genes are TRBV7-9 and TRBJ1-4; tentative D call: TRBD1 (6 bases). Germline V gene data show CDR1 as SEHNR and CDR2 as FQNEAQ (reference sequence). V lost 4 bases and J 8 bases, leaving 17 bases between the germline ends. The length of the CDR3 is 15 residues. This CDR3 is CASSSTRKGGEKLFF. The CDR3 region has the DNA TGTGCCAGCAGCTCAACTCGGAAGGGGGGCGAAAAACTGTTTTTT.

The chain is built from TRBV12-5 and TRBJ1-1, with 7 nucleotides matching TRBD1. The V gene end was trimmed by 4 bases and the J gene end by 1 base; junction bases not matched to a gene: 6. This CDR3 region has 15 residues. CDR1 is LGHNT and CDR2 is FRNRAP in the germline V gene. Here the CDR3 DNA reads TGTGCTAGTGGTTCCCCCCGACAGGGGAACACTGAAGCTTTCTTT. Protein sequence: CASGSPRQGNTEAFF. The whole variable domain, filled in from reference TRBV12-5 and TRBJ1-1, reads DARVTQTPRHKVTEMGQEVTMRCQPILGHNTVFWYRQTMMQGLELLAYFRNRAPLDDSGMPKDRFSAEMPDATLATLKIQPSEPRDSAVYFCASGSPRQGNTEAFFGQGTRLTVV.

The chain links TRBV27 to TRBJ1-1, with D unclear. This CDR3 contains 13 residues. The V end lost 0 bases, the J end lost 10 bases, and 12 bases lay between the germline ends. Germline V gene sequence: CDR1 MNHEY, CDR2 SMNVEV (reference sequence). CDR3 region: CASSLSQPGLAFF. CDR3 DNA: TGTGCCAGCAGTTTATCTCAACCGGGATTAGCTTTCTTT.

The chain is built from TRBV27 and TRBJ2-7; perhaps TRBD2 as D (6 bases). The V gene's germline CDR1 is MNHEY and CDR2 SMNVEV (reference sequence). V shed 0 bases and J shed 2 bases, with 23 bases lying between them. This CDR3 spans 19 amino acids. The CDR3 reads CASSLSPVVGRDLAYEQYF. Written as DNA, the CDR3 is TGTGCCAGCAGTTTATCTCCGGTGGTAGGGCGGGATTTAGCCTACGAGCAGTACTTC.

The J gene is TRBJ1-1, the V gene TRBV2; a possible D gene is TRBD1 (5 bases). Trimming left V 6 bases short and J 8 bases short, with 13 bases between. The germline V gene has CDR1 SNHLY and CDR2 FYNNEI. The CDR3 consists of 12 residues. This CDR3 reads CASRRQITEAFF. The DNA for the CDR3 is TGTGCCAGCAGGAGACAGATAACCGAAGCTTTCTTT.